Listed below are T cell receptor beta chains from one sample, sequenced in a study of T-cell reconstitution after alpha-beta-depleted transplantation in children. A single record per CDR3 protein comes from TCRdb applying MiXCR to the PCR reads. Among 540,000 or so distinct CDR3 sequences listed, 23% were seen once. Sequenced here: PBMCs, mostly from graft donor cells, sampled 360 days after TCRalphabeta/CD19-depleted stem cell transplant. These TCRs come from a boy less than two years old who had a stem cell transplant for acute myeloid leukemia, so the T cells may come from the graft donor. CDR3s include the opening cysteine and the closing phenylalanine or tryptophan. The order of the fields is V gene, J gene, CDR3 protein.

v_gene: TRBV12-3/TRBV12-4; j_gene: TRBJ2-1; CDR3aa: CASSTPSRVRAGGIYNEQFF
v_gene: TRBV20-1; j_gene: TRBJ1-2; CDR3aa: CSARDEGRYGYTF
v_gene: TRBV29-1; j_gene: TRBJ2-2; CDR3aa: CSVEEVNTGELFF
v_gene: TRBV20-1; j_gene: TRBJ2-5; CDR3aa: CSARLLGETQYF
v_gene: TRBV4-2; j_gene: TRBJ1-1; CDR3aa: CASSQWRGTEAFF
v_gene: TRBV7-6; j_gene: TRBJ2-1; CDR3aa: CASSLRVPNEQFF
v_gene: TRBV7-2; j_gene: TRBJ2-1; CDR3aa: CASSKDRYPYNEQFF
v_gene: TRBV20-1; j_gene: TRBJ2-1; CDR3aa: CSARAGRNNEQFF
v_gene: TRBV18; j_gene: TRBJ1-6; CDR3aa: CASSPPRGKNSPLHF
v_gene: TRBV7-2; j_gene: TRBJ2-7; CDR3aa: CASSLYRGSAYEQYF
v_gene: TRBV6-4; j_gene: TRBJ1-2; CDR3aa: CASSEEGQGFGYTF
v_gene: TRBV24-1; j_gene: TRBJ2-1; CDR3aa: CATSDSTQVYEQFF
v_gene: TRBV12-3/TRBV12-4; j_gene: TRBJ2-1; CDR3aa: CASSAAGGGVNNEQFF
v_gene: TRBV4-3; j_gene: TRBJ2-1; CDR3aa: CASSPRLSGSGETKHEQFF
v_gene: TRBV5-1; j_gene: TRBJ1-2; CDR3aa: CASSDVTGGLDGYTF
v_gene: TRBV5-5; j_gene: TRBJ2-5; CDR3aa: CASSPRTGHQETQYF
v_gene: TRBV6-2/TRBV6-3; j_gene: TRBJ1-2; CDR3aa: CASSYSQGLSYGYTF
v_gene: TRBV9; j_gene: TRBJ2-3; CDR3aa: CASSLTPSGGADTQYF
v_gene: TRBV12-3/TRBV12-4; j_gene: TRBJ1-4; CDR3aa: CASSLEGPSLFF
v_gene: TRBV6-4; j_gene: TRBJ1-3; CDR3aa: CASRTQPSGTASGNTIYF
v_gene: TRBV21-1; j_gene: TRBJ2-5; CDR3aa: CASSNPGEKTQYF
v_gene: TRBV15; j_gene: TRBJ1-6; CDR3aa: CATSRDIGGSPLHF
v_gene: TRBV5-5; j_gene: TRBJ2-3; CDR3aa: CASSRDVRGDTQYF
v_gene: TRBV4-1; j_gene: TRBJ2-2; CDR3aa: CASSQGPIRRGGLTGELFF
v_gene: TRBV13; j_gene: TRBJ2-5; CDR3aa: CASSSARQIQETQYF
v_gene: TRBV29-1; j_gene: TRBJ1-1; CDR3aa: CSVGFWGFGTEAFF
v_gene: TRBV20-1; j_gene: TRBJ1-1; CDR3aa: CSATSGGTEAFF
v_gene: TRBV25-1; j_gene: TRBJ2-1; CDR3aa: CASSESETWADEQFF
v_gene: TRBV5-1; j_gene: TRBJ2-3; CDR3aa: CASSLVPGDTDTQYF
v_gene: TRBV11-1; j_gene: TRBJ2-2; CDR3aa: CASSQRGLAPTTTGELFF
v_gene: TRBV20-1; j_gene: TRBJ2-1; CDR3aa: CSATGGFLNEQFF
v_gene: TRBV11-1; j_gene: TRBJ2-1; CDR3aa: CASSPKVGMTRLGYNEQFF
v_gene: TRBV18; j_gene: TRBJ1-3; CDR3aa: CASSMTGTGGSGNTIYF
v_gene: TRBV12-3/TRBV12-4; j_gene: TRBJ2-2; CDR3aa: CASGTLGTGELFF
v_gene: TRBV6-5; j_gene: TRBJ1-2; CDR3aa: CASSYSSGELSYGYTF
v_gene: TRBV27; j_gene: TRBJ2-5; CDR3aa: CASGATGEETQYF
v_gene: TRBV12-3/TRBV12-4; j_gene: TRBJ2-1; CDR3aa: CASSHPRDHNEQFF
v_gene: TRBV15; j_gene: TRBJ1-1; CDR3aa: CATSRDPGNTEAFF
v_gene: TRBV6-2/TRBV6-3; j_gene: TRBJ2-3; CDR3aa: CASSYSTKLSTDTQYF
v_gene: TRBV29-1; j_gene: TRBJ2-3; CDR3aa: CSVEHLAGSTDTQYF
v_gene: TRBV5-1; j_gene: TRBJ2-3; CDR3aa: CASSLDASTDTQYF
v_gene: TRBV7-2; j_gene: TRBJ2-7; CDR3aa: CASSLSVGISYEQYF
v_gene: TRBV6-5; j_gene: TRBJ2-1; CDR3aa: CASSYSYRLSTGPYNEQFF
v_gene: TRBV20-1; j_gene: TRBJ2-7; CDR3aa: CSARDPPTSGREQYF
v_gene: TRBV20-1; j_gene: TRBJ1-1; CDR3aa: CSARGAFF
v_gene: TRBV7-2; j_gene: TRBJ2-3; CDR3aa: CASSVWPSGVGADTQYF
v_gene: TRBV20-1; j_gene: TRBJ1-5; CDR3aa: CSASRQVYQPQHF
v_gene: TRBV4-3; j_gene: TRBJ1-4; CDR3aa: CASSQGTGPTNEKLFF